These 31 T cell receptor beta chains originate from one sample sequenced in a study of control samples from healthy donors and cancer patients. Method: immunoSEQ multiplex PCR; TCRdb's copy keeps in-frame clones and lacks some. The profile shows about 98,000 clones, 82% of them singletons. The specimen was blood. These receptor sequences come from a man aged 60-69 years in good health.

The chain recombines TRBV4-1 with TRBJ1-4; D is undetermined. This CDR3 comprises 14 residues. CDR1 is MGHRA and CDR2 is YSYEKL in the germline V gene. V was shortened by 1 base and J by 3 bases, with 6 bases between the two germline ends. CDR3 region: CASSQATSNEKLFF. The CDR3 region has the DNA TGCGCCAGCAGCCAAGCGACTTCTAATGAAAAACTGTTTTTT.

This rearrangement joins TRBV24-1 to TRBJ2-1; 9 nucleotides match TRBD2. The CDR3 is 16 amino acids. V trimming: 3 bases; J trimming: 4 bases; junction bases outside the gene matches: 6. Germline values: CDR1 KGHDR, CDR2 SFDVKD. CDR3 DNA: TGTGCCACCAGTGATGCTCTAGCGGGATATTACAATGAGCAGTTCTTC. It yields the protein CATSDALAGYYNEQFF.

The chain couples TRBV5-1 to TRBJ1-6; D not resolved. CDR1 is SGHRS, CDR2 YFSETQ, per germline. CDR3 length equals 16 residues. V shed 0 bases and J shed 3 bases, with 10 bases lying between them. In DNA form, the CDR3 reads TGCGCCAGCAGCTTGGGCAGCCCTTTCTATAATTCACCCCTCCACTTT. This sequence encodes CASSLGSPFYNSPLHF. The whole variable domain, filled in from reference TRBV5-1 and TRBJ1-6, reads KAGVTQTPRYLIKTRGQQVTLSCSPISGHRSVSWYQQTPGQGLQFLFEYFSETQRNKGNFPGRFSGRQFSNSRSEMNVSTLELGDSALYLCASSLGSPFYNSPLHFGNGTRLTVT.

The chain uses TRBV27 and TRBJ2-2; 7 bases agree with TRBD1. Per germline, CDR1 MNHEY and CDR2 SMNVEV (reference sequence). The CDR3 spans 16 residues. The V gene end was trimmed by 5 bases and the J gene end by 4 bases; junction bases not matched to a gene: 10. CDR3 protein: CASSPRTGWVTGELFF. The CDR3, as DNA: TGTGCCAGCAGTCCTCGGACAGGTTGGGTCACCGGGGAGCTGTTTTTT.

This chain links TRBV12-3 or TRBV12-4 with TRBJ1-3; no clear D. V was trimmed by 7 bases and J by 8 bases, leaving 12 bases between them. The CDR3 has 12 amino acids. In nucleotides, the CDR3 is TGTGCCAGCACATCACCATGGGACACCATATATTTT. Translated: CASTSPWDTIYF.

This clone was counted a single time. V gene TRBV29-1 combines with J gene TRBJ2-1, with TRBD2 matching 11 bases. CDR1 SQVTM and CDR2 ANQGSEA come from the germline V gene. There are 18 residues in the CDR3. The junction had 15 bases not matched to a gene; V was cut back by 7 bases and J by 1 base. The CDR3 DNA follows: TGCAGCGGGCGATTTATCTCATTAGCGGGAGGGTCCTACAATGAGCAGTTCTTC. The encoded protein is CSGRFISLAGGSYNEQFF.

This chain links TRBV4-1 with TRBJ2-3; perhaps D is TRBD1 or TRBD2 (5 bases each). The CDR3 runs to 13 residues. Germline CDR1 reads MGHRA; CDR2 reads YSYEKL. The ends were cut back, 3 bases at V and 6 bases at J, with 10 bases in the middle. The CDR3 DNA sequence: TGCGCCAGCAGCCAGAGGGGTGGGGATACGCAGTATTTT. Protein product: CASSQRGGDTQYF.

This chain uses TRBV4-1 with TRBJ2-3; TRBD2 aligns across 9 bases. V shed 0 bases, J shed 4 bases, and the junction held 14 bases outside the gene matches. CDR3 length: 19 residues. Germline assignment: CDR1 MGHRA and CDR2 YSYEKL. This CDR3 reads CASSQDLRGVAGVPDTQYF. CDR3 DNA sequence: TGCGCCAGCAGCCAAGATCTTCGGGGGGTAGCGGGGGTCCCAGATACGCAGTATTTT.

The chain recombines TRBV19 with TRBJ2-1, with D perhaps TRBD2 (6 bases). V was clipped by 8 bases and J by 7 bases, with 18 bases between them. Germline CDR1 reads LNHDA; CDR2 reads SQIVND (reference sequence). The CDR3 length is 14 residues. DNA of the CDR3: TGTGCCAGTGGGGGTCACGGGAGCTTTAATGAGCAGTTCTTC. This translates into CASGGHGSFNEQFF. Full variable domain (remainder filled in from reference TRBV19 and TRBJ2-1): DGGITQSPKYLFRKEGQNVTLSCEQNLNHDAMYWYRQDPGQGLRLIYYSQIVNDFQKGDIAEGYSVSREKKESFPLTVTSAQKNPTAFYLCASGGHGSFNEQFFGPGTRLTVL.

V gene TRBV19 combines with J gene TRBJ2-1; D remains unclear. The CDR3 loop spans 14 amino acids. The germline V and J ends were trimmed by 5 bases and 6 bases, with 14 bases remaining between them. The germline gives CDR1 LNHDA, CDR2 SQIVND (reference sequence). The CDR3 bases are TGTGCCAGTAGTTCTGAGTCCGCTTTCAATGAGCAGTTCTTC. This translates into CASSSESAFNEQFF.

This CDR3 reads CASSEFGGASSYEQYF. CDR3 bases: TGTGCCAGCAGTGAATTTGGCGGGGCGAGCTCCTACGAGCAGTACTTC. This chain links TRBV6-1 with TRBJ2-7; D might be TRBD2 (6 bases). Trimming shortened V by 2 bases and J by 0 bases, and 14 bases separated the two germline ends. Germline V gives CDR1 MNHNS, CDR2 SASEGT. The CDR3 contains 16 residues.

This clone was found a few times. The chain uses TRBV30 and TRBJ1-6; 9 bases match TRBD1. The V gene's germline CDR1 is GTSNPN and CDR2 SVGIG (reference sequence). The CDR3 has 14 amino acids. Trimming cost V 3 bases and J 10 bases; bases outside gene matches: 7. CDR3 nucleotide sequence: TGTGCCTGGAGGCAACAGGGGGCTTACTCACCCCTCCACTTT. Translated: CAWRQQGAYSPLHF.

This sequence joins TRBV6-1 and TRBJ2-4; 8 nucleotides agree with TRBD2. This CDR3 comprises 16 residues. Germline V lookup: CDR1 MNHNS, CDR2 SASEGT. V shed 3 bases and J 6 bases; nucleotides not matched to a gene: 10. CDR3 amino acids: CASSEFIGGERNIQYF. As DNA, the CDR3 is TGTGCCAGCAGTGAGTTTATCGGGGGGGAAAGAAACATTCAGTACTTC.

The DNA of the CDR3 is TGCAGTGCTAGTGATACCAACCGTCTAGCGGGGAGCGAGCAGTACTTC. Translation: CSASDTNRLAGSEQYF. The chain uses TRBV20-1 and TRBJ2-7; 9 positions agree with TRBD2. The CDR3 consists of 16 residues. V shed 3 bases, J shed 6 bases, and the junction held 15 bases outside the gene matches. Looked up from germline, CDR1 is DFQATT and CDR2 is SNEGSKA (reference sequence).

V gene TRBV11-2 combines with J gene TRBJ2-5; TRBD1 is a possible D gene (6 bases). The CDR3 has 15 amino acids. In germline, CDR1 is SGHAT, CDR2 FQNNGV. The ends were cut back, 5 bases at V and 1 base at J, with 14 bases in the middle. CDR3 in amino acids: CASSLGTLLQETQYF. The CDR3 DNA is TGTGCCAGCAGCCTCGGGACACTTCTCCAAGAGACCCAGTACTTC.

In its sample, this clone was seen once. DNA for the CDR3: TGTGCCAGCAGACACCGACACGTCGAAGGCTATGGCTACACCTTC. This codes for CASRHRHVEGYGYTF. The rearrangement joins TRBV6-5 to TRBJ1-2; no clear D gene. Per germline, CDR1 MNHEY and CDR2 SVGAGI. Trimming left V 6 bases short and J 4 bases short, with 18 bases between. CDR3 size: 15 residues.

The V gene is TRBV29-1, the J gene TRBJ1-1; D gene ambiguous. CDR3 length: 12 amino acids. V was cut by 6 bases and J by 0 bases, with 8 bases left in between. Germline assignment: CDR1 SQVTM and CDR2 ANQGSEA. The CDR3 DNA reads TGCAGCGTCGGTGGGGTGAACACTGAAGCTTTCTTT. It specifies CSVGGVNTEAFF.

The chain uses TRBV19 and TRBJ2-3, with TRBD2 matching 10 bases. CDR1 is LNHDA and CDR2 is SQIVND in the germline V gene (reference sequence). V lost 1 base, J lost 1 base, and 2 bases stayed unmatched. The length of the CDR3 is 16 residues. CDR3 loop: CASSIALAGGTDTQYF. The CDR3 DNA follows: TGTGCCAGTAGTATAGCCCTAGCGGGAGGCACAGATACGCAGTATTTT. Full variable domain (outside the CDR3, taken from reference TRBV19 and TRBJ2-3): DGGITQSPKYLFRKEGQNVTLSCEQNLNHDAMYWYRQDPGQGLRLIYYSQIVNDFQKGDIAEGYSVSREKKESFPLTVTSAQKNPTAFYLCASSIALAGGTDTQYFGPGTRLTVL.

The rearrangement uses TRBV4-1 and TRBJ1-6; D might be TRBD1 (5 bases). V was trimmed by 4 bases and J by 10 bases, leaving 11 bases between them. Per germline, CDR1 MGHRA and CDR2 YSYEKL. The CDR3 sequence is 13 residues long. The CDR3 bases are TGCGCCAGCAGCCTCGGGGCAGGCTCACCCCTCCACTTT. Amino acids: CASSLGAGSPLHF.

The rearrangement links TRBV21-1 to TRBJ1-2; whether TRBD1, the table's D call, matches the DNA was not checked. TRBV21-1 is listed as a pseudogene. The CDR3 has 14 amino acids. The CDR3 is CASSKGTGVYGYTF. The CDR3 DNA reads TGTGCCAGCAGCAAAGGGACAGGGGTTTATGGCTACACCTTC.

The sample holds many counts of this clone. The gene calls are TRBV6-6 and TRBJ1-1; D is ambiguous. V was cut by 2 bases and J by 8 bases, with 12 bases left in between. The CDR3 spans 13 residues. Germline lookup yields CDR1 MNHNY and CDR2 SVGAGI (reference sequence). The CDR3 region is CASSYKDRAEAFF. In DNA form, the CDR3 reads TGTGCCAGCAGTTACAAGGACCGAGCAGAAGCTTTCTTT.

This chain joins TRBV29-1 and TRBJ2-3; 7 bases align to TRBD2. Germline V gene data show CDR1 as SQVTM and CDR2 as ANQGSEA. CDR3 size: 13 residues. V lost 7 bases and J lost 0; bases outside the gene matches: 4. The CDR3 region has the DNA TGCAGCGCCGAGCGGGACAGCACAGATACGCAGTATTTT. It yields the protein CSAERDSTDTQYF.

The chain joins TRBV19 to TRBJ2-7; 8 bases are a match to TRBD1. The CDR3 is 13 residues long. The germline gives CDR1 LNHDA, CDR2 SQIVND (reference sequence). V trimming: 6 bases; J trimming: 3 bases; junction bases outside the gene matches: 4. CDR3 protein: CASSATGVYEQYF. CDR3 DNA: TGTGCCAGTAGCGCGACAGGGGTCTACGAGCAGTACTTC.

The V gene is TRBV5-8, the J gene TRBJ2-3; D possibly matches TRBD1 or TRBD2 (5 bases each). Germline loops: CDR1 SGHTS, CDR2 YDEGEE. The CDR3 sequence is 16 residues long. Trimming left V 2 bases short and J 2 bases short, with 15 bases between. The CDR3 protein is CASSFRGVPPTDTQYF. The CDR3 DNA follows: TGTGCCAGCAGCTTTAGAGGGGTTCCCCCCACAGATACGCAGTATTTT.

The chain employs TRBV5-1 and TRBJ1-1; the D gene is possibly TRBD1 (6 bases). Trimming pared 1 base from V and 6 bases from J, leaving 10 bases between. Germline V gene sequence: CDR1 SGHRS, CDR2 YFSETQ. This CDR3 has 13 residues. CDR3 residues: CASSLLGGAEAFF. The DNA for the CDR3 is TGCGCCAGCAGCTTGCTAGGGGGGGCTGAAGCTTTCTTT. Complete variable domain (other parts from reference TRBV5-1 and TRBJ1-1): KAGVTQTPRYLIKTRGQQVTLSCSPISGHRSVSWYQQTPGQGLQFLFEYFSETQRNKGNFPGRFSGRQFSNSRSEMNVSTLELGDSALYLCASSLLGGAEAFFGQGTRLTVV.

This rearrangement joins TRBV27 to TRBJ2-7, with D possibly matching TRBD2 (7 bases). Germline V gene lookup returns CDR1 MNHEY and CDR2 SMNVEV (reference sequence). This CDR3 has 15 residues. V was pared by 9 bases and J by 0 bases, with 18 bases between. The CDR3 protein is CASGRGDAGSYEQYF. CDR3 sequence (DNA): TGTGCCAGTGGGAGGGGGGACGCCGGCTCCTACGAGCAGTACTTC.

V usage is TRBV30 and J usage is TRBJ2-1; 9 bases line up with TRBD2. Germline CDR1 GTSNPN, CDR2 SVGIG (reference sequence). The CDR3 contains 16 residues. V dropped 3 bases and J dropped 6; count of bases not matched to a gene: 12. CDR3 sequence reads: CAWRGPGTSRSNEQFF. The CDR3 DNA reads TGTGCCTGGAGAGGCCCCGGGACTAGCCGGAGCAATGAGCAGTTCTTC.

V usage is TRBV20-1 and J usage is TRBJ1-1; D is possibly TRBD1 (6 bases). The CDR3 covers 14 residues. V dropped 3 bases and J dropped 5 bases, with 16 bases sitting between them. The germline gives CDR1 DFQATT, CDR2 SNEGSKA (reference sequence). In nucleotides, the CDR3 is TGCAGTGCTAGTATCCGGGGGCGACGGACTGAAGCTTTCTTT. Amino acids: CSASIRGRRTEAFF.

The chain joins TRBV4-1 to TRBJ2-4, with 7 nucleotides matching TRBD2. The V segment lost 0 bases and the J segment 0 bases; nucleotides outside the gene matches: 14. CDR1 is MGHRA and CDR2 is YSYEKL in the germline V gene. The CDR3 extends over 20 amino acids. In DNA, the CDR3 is TGCGCCAGCAGCCAAGATTTTGGGGGGGTGTCCTCCTTAGCCAAAAACATTCAGTACTTC. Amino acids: CASSQDFGGVSSLAKNIQYF.

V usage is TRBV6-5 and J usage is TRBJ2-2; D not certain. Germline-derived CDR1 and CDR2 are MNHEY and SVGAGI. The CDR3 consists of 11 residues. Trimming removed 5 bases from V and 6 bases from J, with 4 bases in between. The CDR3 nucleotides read TGTGCCAGCAGTCGGGCCGGGGAGCTGTTTTTT. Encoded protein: CASSRAGELFF.

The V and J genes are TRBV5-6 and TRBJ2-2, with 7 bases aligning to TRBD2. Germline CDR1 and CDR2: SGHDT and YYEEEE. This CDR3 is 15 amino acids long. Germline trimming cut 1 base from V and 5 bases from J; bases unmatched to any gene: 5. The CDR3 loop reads CASSLLAGVTGELFF. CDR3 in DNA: TGTGCCAGCAGCTTGTTGGCGGGAGTTACCGGGGAGCTGTTTTTT. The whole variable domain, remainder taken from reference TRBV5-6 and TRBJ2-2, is DAGVTQSPTHLIKTRGQQVTLRCSPKSGHDTVSWYQQALGQGPQFIFQYYEEEERQRGNFPDRFSGHQFPNYSSELNVNALLLGDSALYLCASSLLAGVTGELFFGEGSRLTVL.